Each of the 9 T cell receptor beta chains below was sequenced from the same sample in a study of blood T cell repertoires in COVID-19. Here immunoSEQ multiplex PCR was the method, and the copy in TCRdb shows in-frame clones only, minus some. The profile shows approximately 400,000 clones, about 80% of them singletons. Input material: peripheral blood. These receptors were taken from a human donor with acute or convalescent COVID-19. The donor label of this sample is uncertain.

The chain uses TRBV10-3 and TRBJ2-1; TRBD1 might be the D (5 bases). The length of the CDR3 is 11 residues. Germline CDR1 is ENHRY and CDR2 is SYGVKD. The V end was cut by 6 bases, the J end by 6 bases, with 6 bases between. In DNA, the CDR3 is TGTGCCATCAGCCAGGGCAATGAGCAGTTCTTC. Translated, it gives CAISQGNEQFF.

The V call is TRBV5-6, the J call TRBJ2-7; TRBD1 matches at 12 bases. The germline CDR1 and CDR2 sequences are SGHDT and YYEEEE. This CDR3 has 14 residues. The V and J ends lost 4 bases and 4 bases, in that order; junction bases with no gene match: 3. The CDR3 region is CASSLGQGAYEQYF. CDR3 nucleotide sequence: TGTGCCAGCAGCCTGGGACAGGGGGCTTACGAGCAGTACTTC.

This clone was counted between two and nine times. The chain is built from TRBV1 and TRBJ2-3; the DNA was not compared with TRBD2, the D call given in the table. TRBV1 is marked as a pseudogene. This CDR3 is built from 18 residues. CDR3 sequence reads: CTSSQDPVVAGPTDTQYF. DNA for the CDR3: TGCACCAGCAGCCAAGACCCGGTGGTAGCGGGACCCACAGATACGCAGTATTTT.

The gene calls are TRBV10-3 and TRBJ1-2; no firm D call. V was trimmed by 5 bases and J by 4 bases, leaving 11 bases between them. The CDR3 covers 13 residues. Germline V CDR1 and CDR2: ENHRY, SYGVKD. The DNA for the CDR3 is TGTGCCATCAGTTCACCGGGAGCCTATGGCTACACCTTC. Amino acid sequence: CAISSPGAYGYTF.

V usage is TRBV19 and J usage is TRBJ2-6, with 8 positions matching TRBD1. The CDR3 totals 19 residues. Unmatched junction bases numbered 13, after V lost 6 bases and J lost 0 bases. Germline CDR1 LNHDA, CDR2 SQIVND (reference sequence). The CDR3 DNA reads as TGTGCCAGTAGCGCAGGGGGCATCAATCCTAACTCTGGGGCCAACGTCCTGACTTTC. Encoded protein: CASSAGGINPNSGANVLTF.

The chain links TRBV5-8 to TRBJ2-1, with 9 bases aligning to TRBD1. The junction had 4 bases not matched to a gene; V was cut back by 0 bases and J by 9 bases. This CDR3 region has 14 residues. Germline lookup yields CDR1 SGHTS and CDR2 YDEGEE. The chain's CDR3 is CASSLDRGRTEQFF. In DNA form, the CDR3 reads TGTGCCAGCAGCTTGGACAGGGGGCGCACTGAGCAGTTCTTC. Full variable domain (missing parts from reference TRBV5-8 and TRBJ2-1): EAGVTQSPTHLIKTRGQQATLRCSPISGHTSVYWYQQALGLGLQFLLWYDEGEERNRGNFPPRFSGRQFPNYSSELNVNALELEDSALYLCASSLDRGRTEQFFGPGTRLTVL.

The chain employs TRBV12-3 or TRBV12-4 and TRBJ1-1, with D possibly matching TRBD1 (5 bases). CDR3 length: 13 amino acids. V lost 6 bases and J lost 0, with 8 bases in between. The CDR3 DNA follows: TGTGCCAGCAGACCACAGGTGAACACTGAAGCTTTCTTT. This sequence encodes CASRPQVNTEAFF.

This CDR3 reads CASSKQPGVYEQYF. DNA for the CDR3: TGTGCCAGCAGTAAGCAACCGGGGGTTTACGAGCAGTACTTC. The V gene is TRBV6-5, the J gene TRBJ2-7, with D perhaps TRBD2 (6 bases). Looked up from germline, CDR1 is MNHEY and CDR2 is SVGAGI. The CDR3 is 14 amino acids. Trimming pared 5 bases from V and 4 bases from J, leaving 15 bases between.

The chain has TRBV24-1 and TRBJ2-1, with D possibly matching TRBD1 (7 bases). The germline gives CDR1 KGHDR, CDR2 SFDVKD. The V end was cut by 3 bases, the J end by 10 bases, with 9 bases between. This CDR3 spans 12 amino acids. This CDR3 reads CATSDAGGEQFF. In DNA form, the CDR3 reads TGTGCCACCAGTGATGCAGGGGGGGAGCAGTTCTTC.